The 23 T cell receptor beta chains in this list originate from one sample, sequenced in a study of radiotherapy plus CTLA-4 blockade in lung cancer. Produced via immunoSEQ multiplex PCR; TCRdb's table is partial and in-frame only. The sample has tens of thousands of clones, around 79% seen once. This specimen consisted of peripheral blood, obtained from a patient treated with radiotherapy plus ipilimumab. These receptors were collected from a human donor with non-small cell lung cancer who had a partial response to radiotherapy plus ipilimumab. Some clones in this sample may be carry-over from other donors' samples.

The V call is TRBV4-1, the J call TRBJ1-5, with D perhaps matching TRBD1 (6 bases). The CDR3 covers 17 residues. Per germline, CDR1 MGHRA and CDR2 YSYEKL. The V end was cut by 5 bases, the J end by 0 bases, with 17 bases between. The CDR3 loop is CASSFRWGGNSNQPQHF. In DNA, the CDR3 is TGCGCCAGCAGCTTTCGATGGGGGGGCAATAGCAATCAGCCCCAGCATTTT.

The V and J genes are TRBV7-9 and TRBJ2-7; 15 nucleotides match TRBD2. Germline CDR1 and CDR2: SEHNR and FQNEAQ (reference sequence). The CDR3 sequence is 17 residues long. Losses at the gene ends were 3 bases for V and 3 bases for J; bases not matched to a gene: 6. CDR3 in amino acids: CASSFGTSGGSGYEQYF. In DNA form, the CDR3 reads TGTGCCAGCAGCTTTGGGACTAGCGGGGGGAGCGGCTACGAGCAGTACTTC.

V gene TRBV7-9 combines with J gene TRBJ2-7; 7 nucleotides line up with TRBD2. This CDR3 is 15 amino acids long. Germline CDR1 SEHNR, CDR2 FQNEAQ (reference sequence). Trimming at V came to 5 bases and at J to 4 bases, leaving 11 bases not matched to a gene. This chain's CDR3 is CASSPASGFAYEQYF. CDR3 coding DNA: TGTGCCAGCAGCCCCGCTAGCGGATTTGCGTACGAGCAGTACTTC.

The chain joins TRBV6-9 to TRBJ1-4; D is unresolved. With 6 bases removed from V and 8 bases from J, the gap between germline ends came to 7 bases. The CDR3 totals 11 residues. The V gene's germline CDR1 is MNHGY and CDR2 SVAAGI. This chain's CDR3 is CASRGGEKLFF. For the CDR3, the DNA is TGTGCCAGCAGGGGCGGGGAAAAACTGTTTTTT.

The CDR3 sequence is CASSRRQGTNTGELFF. The CDR3 DNA reads TGTGCCAGCAGTAGGAGACAGGGGACGAACACCGGGGAGCTGTTTTTT. The chain uses TRBV28 and TRBJ2-2; 8 positions agree with TRBD1. The CDR3 loop spans 16 amino acids. The germline V gene encodes CDR1 MDHEN and CDR2 SYDVKM. With V trimmed by 5 bases and J by 0 bases, 5 bases remained unmatched.

The chain is built from TRBV6-5 and TRBJ2-7, with D perhaps TRBD1 (5 bases). V was clipped by 7 bases and J by 4 bases, with 14 bases between them. CDR3 size: 13 residues. CDR1 MNHEY and CDR2 SVGAGI come from the germline V gene. DNA for the CDR3: TGTGCCAGCAAAGAACAGGTGGGATACGAGCAGTACTTC. It yields the protein CASKEQVGYEQYF.

The CDR3 nucleotides read TGTGCCAGCTCCCCCCAACCGACAGGGGCGAATGAGCAGTTCTTC. Encoded protein: CASSPQPTGANEQFF. The chain employs TRBV18 and TRBJ2-1; 8 positions match TRBD1. This CDR3 has 15 amino acids. Germline trimming cut 6 bases from V and 7 bases from J; bases unmatched to any gene: 11. Germline CDR1 and CDR2: KGHSH and LQKENI.

The gene calls are TRBV28 and TRBJ1-1; D unresolved. The germline gives CDR1 MDHEN, CDR2 SYDVKM. The CDR3 is made up of 12 amino acids. The ends were cut back, 3 bases at V and 8 bases at J, with 10 bases in the middle. CDR3 loop: CASSFLEGEAFF. DNA of the CDR3: TGTGCCAGCAGTTTTCTAGAGGGAGAAGCTTTCTTT.

On this clone itself: Other DNA variants within this sample encode the same CDR3. This rearrangement joins TRBV6-1 to TRBJ2-4; D perhaps matches TRBD1 (6 bases). V dropped 4 bases and J dropped 4 bases, with 14 bases sitting between them. The CDR3 sequence is 15 residues long. CDR1 is MNHNS, CDR2 SASEGT, per germline. CDR3 protein: CASSAHRELKNIQYF. CDR3 in DNA: TGTGCCAGCAGTGCCCACAGGGAGCTGAAAAACATTCAGTACTTC.

The chain combines TRBV29-1 with TRBJ2-1; 9 bases fit TRBD1. The CDR3 consists of 16 residues. Germline CDR1 reads SQVTM; CDR2 reads ANQGSEA. Trimming took 7 bases from V and 6 from J; bases not matched to a gene: 16. Here the CDR3 DNA reads TGCAGCGCTTGCACTCACAGGGGGCTAGGTTTCAATGAGCAGTTCTTC. This codes for CSACTHRGLGFNEQFF.

V gene TRBV4-3 combines with J gene TRBJ1-3; D might be TRBD1 (5 bases). The ends were cut back, 4 bases at V and 2 bases at J, with 15 bases in the middle. CDR1 is LGHNA and CDR2 is YSLEER in the germline V gene. There are 16 residues in the CDR3. The CDR3 loop reads CASSPPWGGTGNTIYF. The CDR3 nucleotides are TGCGCCAGCAGCCCCCCGTGGGGGGGAACTGGAAACACCATATATTTT.

This clone was observed a handful of times. The chain joins TRBV14 to TRBJ2-5; 8 bases fit TRBD2. The closer fit of TRBJ2-7 to the DNA end suggests the J call may be wrong. This CDR3 is built from 16 residues. Germline CDR1 reads SGHDN; CDR2 reads FVKESK. CDR3: CASSQERGGPSYEQYF. Written as DNA, the CDR3 is TGTGCCAGCAGCCAAGAACGGGGGGGCCCCTCCTACGAGCAGTACTTC.

The genes are TRBV9 and TRBJ2-1; 12 bases agree with TRBD1. Per the germline V gene, CDR1 is SGDLS and CDR2 is YYNGEE. There are 16 residues in the CDR3. The junction had 12 bases not matched to a gene; V was cut back by 4 bases and J by 10 bases. In DNA, the CDR3 is TGTGCCAGCAGCTTGGGACAGGGGGCCATCCAGTCCGAGCAGTTCTTC. Amino acids: CASSLGQGAIQSEQFF.

V gene TRBV4-3 combines with J gene TRBJ2-2; tentatively, D is TRBD1 (6 bases). The CDR3 is made up of 16 amino acids. Looked up from germline, CDR1 is LGHNA and CDR2 is YSLEER. V lost 1 base, J lost 4 bases, and 13 bases lay in between. The CDR3 reads CASSQVGTGRTGELFF. CDR3 coding DNA: TGCGCCAGCAGCCAAGTAGGAACAGGGCGCACCGGGGAGCTGTTTTTT.

The chain recombines TRBV5-8 with TRBJ1-4; D might be TRBD1 (5 bases). CDR3 length equals 14 residues. The germline V and J ends were trimmed by 9 bases and 8 bases, with 20 bases remaining between them. The germline CDR1 and CDR2 sequences are SGHTS and YDEGEE. In DNA, the CDR3 is TGTGCCACCGGGCAGGGAGGGCCATACGAAAAACTGTTTTTT. It is translated as CATGQGGPYEKLFF.

The rearrangement links TRBV19 to TRBJ2-7; no reliable D call. The CDR3 is made up of 13 amino acids. CDR1 and CDR2 from the germline V gene are LNHDA and SQIVND (reference sequence). The V and J ends lost 4 bases and 4 bases respectively, with 11 bases between them. The CDR3 DNA reads as TGTGCCAGTAGTACCCAGGCCGGTTACGAGCAGTACTTC. Protein: CASSTQAGYEQYF.

This clone showed up just a few times. V gene TRBV18 combines with J gene TRBJ1-1; D perhaps matches TRBD1 (5 bases). The CDR3 extends over 11 amino acids. From germline, CDR1 is KGHSH and CDR2 LQKENI. V dropped 5 bases and J dropped 7 bases, with 8 bases sitting between them. The CDR3, as DNA: TGTGCCAGCTCAGCTCAGGGTGAAGCTTTCTTT. Translation: CASSAQGEAFF.

The chain recombines TRBV7-2 with TRBJ2-4, with 8 bases fitting TRBD2. CDR1 is SGHTA and CDR2 is FQGNSA in the germline V gene. With 4 bases clipped from V and 6 bases from J, the junction kept 11 bases outside the gene matches. The CDR3 contains 16 residues. The CDR3 loop reads CASSWSGGSGPNIQYF. In nucleotides, the CDR3 is TGTGCCAGCAGCTGGAGCGGGGGCTCCGGGCCAAACATTCAGTACTTC.

The chain joins TRBV9 to TRBJ1-4; the D gene is possibly TRBD1 (6 bases). Trimming removed 4 bases from V and 0 bases from J, with 10 bases in between. Germline CDR1 is SGDLS and CDR2 is YYNGEE. This CDR3 is 15 amino acids long. The CDR3 DNA reads as TGTGCCAGCAGCCTACAGGGTGCAACTAATGAAAAACTGTTTTTT. Translating it yields CASSLQGATNEKLFF.

This sequence joins TRBV15 and TRBJ2-3, with a weak D call TRBD2 (6 bases). This CDR3 is 16 amino acids long. CDR1 is LNHNV and CDR2 is YYDKDF in the germline V gene (reference sequence). With 0 bases removed from V and 4 bases from J, the gap between germline ends came to 14 bases. CDR3 loop: CATSRERGLKPDTQYF. The CDR3 nucleotides read TGTGCCACCAGCAGAGAAAGGGGACTCAAGCCAGATACGCAGTATTTT.

The genes are TRBV18 and TRBJ2-6, with 7 bases matching TRBD1. Germline CDR1 is KGHSH and CDR2 is LQKENI. CDR3 length: 16 amino acids. The junction had 1 base not matched to a gene; V was cut back by 1 base and J by 1 base. CDR3 loop: CASSPQQGSGANVLTF. CDR3 DNA sequence: TGTGCCAGCTCACCACAACAGGGGTCTGGGGCCAACGTCCTGACTTTC.

Relative to its sample, this clone is medium-sized. The genes are TRBV28 and TRBJ1-5; 7 bases line up with TRBD1. There are 15 residues in the CDR3. CDR1 and CDR2 from the germline V gene are MDHEN and SYDVKM. V shed 6 bases, J shed 3 bases, and the junction held 8 bases outside the gene matches. CDR3 loop: CASSTGTVDNQPQHF. The CDR3 coding sequence is TGTGCCAGCAGCACCGGGACAGTCGACAATCAGCCCCAGCATTTT.

This clone has only one observation. The chain combines TRBV2 with TRBJ2-1; 8 bases agree with TRBD2. J was trimmed by 6 bases and V by 5 bases; bases with no gene match: 18. The CDR3 extends over 18 amino acids. Germline V CDR1 and CDR2: SNHLY, FYNNEI. CDR3 in amino acids: CASSYNPPGTRSGNEQFF. For the CDR3, the DNA is TGTGCCAGCAGTTACAACCCCCCAGGGACTAGGTCAGGCAATGAGCAGTTCTTC.